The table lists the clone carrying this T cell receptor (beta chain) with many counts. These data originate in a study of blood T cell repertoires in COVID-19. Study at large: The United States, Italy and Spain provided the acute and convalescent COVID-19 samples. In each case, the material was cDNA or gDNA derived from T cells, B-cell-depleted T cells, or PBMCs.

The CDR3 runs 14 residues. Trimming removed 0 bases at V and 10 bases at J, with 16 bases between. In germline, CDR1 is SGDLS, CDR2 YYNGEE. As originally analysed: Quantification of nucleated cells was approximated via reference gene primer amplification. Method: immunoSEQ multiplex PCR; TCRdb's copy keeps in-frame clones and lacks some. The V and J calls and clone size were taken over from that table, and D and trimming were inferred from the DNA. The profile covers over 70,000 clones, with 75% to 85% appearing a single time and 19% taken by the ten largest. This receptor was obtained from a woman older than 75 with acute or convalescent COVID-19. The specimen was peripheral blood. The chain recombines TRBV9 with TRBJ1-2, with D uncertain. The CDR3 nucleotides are TGTGCCAGCAGCGTAGACACCTCAACTATGATCTACACCTTC. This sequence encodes CASSVDTSTMIYTF.